The rows below give T cell receptor beta chains drawn from one sample of a study of T cell clones after liver transplantation. The repertoire was sequenced with immunoSEQ multiplex PCR; TCRdb's copy has only in-frame clones and lacks some. This table has more than 70,000 clones, roughly 80% appearing once. The sequenced sample was CD4+ T cells from blood, obtained at the 22-month timepoint. The receptors stem from a human patient who received a liver transplant. Some T cells may trace back to the graft donor. Each CDR3 is given with its conserved first and last residue. A D gene is named only where the DNA matches it firmly. Expanded clones are given a class, and other clones once, few, many or no size at all.

>TRBV29-1|TRBJ2-7|TRBD2|NA
CSVTSGINDEQYF
TGCAGCGTCACCAGCGGGATTAATGACGAGCAGTACTTC
>TRBV11-2|TRBJ2-7|NA|NA
CASSSLTAFIANEQYF
TGTGCCAGCAGCTCCCTAACAGCATTTATCGCCAACGAGCAGTACTTC
>TRBV4-3|TRBJ2-7|TRBD2|NA
CASSQDAGGSLEQYF
TGCGCCAGCAGCCAAGATGCTGGCGGGAGTTTGGAGCAGTACTTC
>TRBV5-5|TRBJ2-7|TRBD2|NA
CASSSTGLAYEQYF
TGTGCCAGCAGCTCGACGGGACTAGCTTACGAGCAGTACTTC
>TRBV5-5|TRBJ1-5|TRBD1|NA
CASSFEAGGSNQPQHF
TGTGCCAGCAGCTTCGAGGCAGGGGGTAGCAATCAGCCCCAGCATTTT
>TRBV7-2|TRBJ2-3|NA|NA
CASSYSTDTQYF
TGTGCCAGCAGCTACAGCACAGATACGCAGTATTTT
>TRBV7-7|TRBJ2-1|TRBD2|NA
CASSPLAGGNNEQFF
TGTGCCAGCAGCCCACTAGCGGGGGGGAACAATGAGCAGTTCTTC
>TRBV5-4|TRBJ2-1|TRBD2|NA
CASSLPTSGGAREQFF
TGTGCCAGCAGCTTACCGACTAGCGGGGGGGCCCGGGAGCAGTTCTTC
>TRBV10-3|TRBJ1-2|NA|few
CAITERVYGYTF
TGTGCCATCACGGAAAGGGTCTATGGCTACACCTTC
>TRBV4-2|TRBJ1-1|NA|medium-sized
CASSQALGDEAFF
TGTGCCAGCAGCCAAGCCCTAGGGGATGAAGCTTTCTTT
>TRBV2|TRBJ2-6|NA|NA
CASSGQISGANVLTF
TGTGCCAGCAGTGGACAGATTTCTGGGGCCAACGTCCTGACTTTC
>TRBV2|TRBJ1-5|NA|NA
CASTPRSNQPQHF
TGTGCCAGCACCCCAAGGAGCAATCAGCCCCAGCATTTT
>TRBV4-1|TRBJ2-5|TRBD1|once
CASSQETGGLETQYF
TGCGCCAGCAGCCAGGAGACAGGGGGGTTAGAGACCCAGTACTTC
>TRBV7-2|TRBJ1-5|TRBD1|NA
CASSWKTGEGQPQHF
TGTGCCAGCAGCTGGAAGACAGGGGAAGGTCAGCCCCAGCATTTT
>TRBV4-3|TRBJ1-2|NA|NA
CASSQDEGGYTF
TGCGCCAGCAGCCAAGATGAAGGAGGCTACACCTTC
>TRBV6-6|TRBJ1-6|NA|NA
CASSRQPHNSPLHF
TGTGCCAGCAGCCGACAGCCCCATAATTCACCCCTCCACTTT
>TRBV7-9|TRBJ2-1|NA|NA
CASSLSATGARWGNEQFF
TGTGCCAGCAGCCTTAGCGCCACGGGGGCCCGATGGGGCAATGAGCAGTTCTTC
>TRBV5-1|TRBJ2-3|NA|NA
CASRAPMVDTQYF
TGCGCCAGCCGGGCCCCGATGGTAGATACGCAGTATTTT
>TRBV9|TRBJ2-5|TRBD2|once
CASSLRTSFETQYF
TGTGCCAGCAGCCTTCGGACTAGCTTTGAGACCCAGTACTTC
>TRBV5-1|TRBJ1-4|NA|NA
CASSLAPGDEELFF
TGCGCCAGCAGCTTGGCGCCAGGGGATGAGGAACTGTTTTTT
>TRBV5-5|TRBJ2-3|NA|many
CASSPNLPGGLTQYF
TGTGCCAGCAGCCCCAACTTGCCAGGGGGGCTTACGCAGTATTTT
>TRBV4-3|TRBJ2-5|NA|NA
CASSQGPAGWETQYF
TGCGCCAGCAGCCAAGGACCCGCGGGGTGGGAGACCCAGTACTTC
>TRBV11-2|TRBJ2-3|TRBD2|NA
CASAAAGSTDTQYF
TGTGCCAGCGCGGCAGCGGGGAGCACAGATACGCAGTATTTT
>TRBV15|TRBJ2-7|TRBD2|NA
CATSRGFITSGGYEQYF
TGTGCCACCAGCAGAGGTTTTATTACTAGCGGAGGATACGAGCAGTACTTC
>TRBV29-1|TRBJ2-7|NA|NA
CSVRAGRDGAYEQYF
TGCAGCGTCCGCGCCGGTAGGGACGGAGCCTACGAGCAGTACTTC
>TRBV7-2|TRBJ2-3|TRBD2|NA
CASSPSGGGPDTQYF
TGTGCCAGCAGCCCTAGCGGGGGGGGACCAGATACGCAGTATTTT
>TRBV5-1|TRBJ2-7|NA|NA
CASSFEGDRQYF
TGCGCCAGCAGCTTCGAGGGGGACCGGCAGTACTTC
>TRBV9|TRBJ2-5|TRBD2|NA
CASSASGSRQETQYF
TGTGCCAGCAGCGCTAGCGGGAGTCGGCAAGAGACCCAGTACTTC
>TRBV28|TRBJ1-2|NA|once
CASTGTVYGYTF
TGTGCCAGCACCGGGACGGTCTATGGCTACACCTTC
>TRBV19|TRBJ2-5|NA|NA
CASSRDPAPEETQYF
TGTGCCAGTAGTAGAGACCCGGCTCCCGAAGAGACCCAGTACTTC
>TRBV7-2|TRBJ1-3|TRBD1|NA
CASSFDRVRGNTIYF
TGTGCCAGCAGCTTCGACAGGGTCCGAGGAAACACCATATATTTT
>TRBV28|TRBJ1-5|NA|NA
CASSAASGHQPQHF
TGTGCCAGCAGTGCCGCCTCAGGGCATCAGCCCCAGCATTTT
>TRBV28|TRBJ2-7|NA|NA
CASKRRAEQYF
TGTGCCAGCAAACGTAGGGCCGAGCAGTACTTC
>TRBV2|TRBJ1-5|NA|NA
CASGSSGYSNQPQHF
TGTGCCAGCGGGAGCTCAGGCTATAGCAATCAGCCCCAGCATTTT
>TRBV14|TRBJ2-7|NA|few
CASSLMGFEQYF
TGTGCCAGCAGCCTCATGGGGTTTGAGCAGTACTTC